These 23 T cell receptor beta chains were sequenced from one sample in a study of control samples from healthy donors and cancer patients. Measured with immunoSEQ multiplex PCR; TCRdb has only the in-frame clones, and not every one. Of roughly 88,000 clones in the sample, roughly 91% were seen once. Sequencing was carried out using blood. The receptors originated from a man between 45 and 60 years old in good health.

The CDR3 loop is CATSTRRDDTF. DNA of the CDR3: TGTGCCACCAGCACCAGAAGGGACGACACCTTC. This chain joins TRBV15 and TRBJ1-2; tentatively, D is TRBD1 (5 bases). Germline CDR1 reads LNHNV; CDR2 reads YYDKDF (reference sequence). V lost 4 bases, J lost 12 bases, and 12 bases lay in between. The CDR3 totals 11 residues.

In regard to this clone: The same CDR3 can be traced to other DNA sequences in this sample. The chain has TRBV7-9 and TRBJ1-5; D gene unclear. Germline V gives CDR1 SEHNR, CDR2 FQNEAQ (reference sequence). CDR3 size: 15 residues. Trimming pared 1 base from V and 1 base from J, leaving 8 bases between. This CDR3 is CASSLGGASNQPQHF. In nucleotides, the CDR3 is TGTGCCAGCAGCTTAGGGGGAGCGAGCAATCAGCCCCAGCATTTT.

This clone is large by share. The chain carries TRBV5-4 and TRBJ2-5; D is perhaps TRBD2 (5 bases). Trimming shortened V by 2 bases and J by 2 bases, and 13 bases separated the two germline ends. CDR1 SGHNT and CDR2 YYREEE come from the germline V gene (reference sequence). This CDR3 contains 15 residues. The CDR3 DNA reads TGTGCCAGCAGCTTCGGTTTAGCGCCACAAGAGACCCAGTACTTC. This codes for CASSFGLAPQETQYF.

The chain recombines TRBV6-5 with TRBJ2-7; TRBD2 might be the D (5 bases). V shed 2 bases and J shed 2 bases, with 13 bases lying between them. The CDR3 is 15 residues long. Germline loops: CDR1 MNHEY, CDR2 SVGAGI. The CDR3 is CASSYASGSTYEQYF. The CDR3 nucleotides are TGTGCCAGCAGTTACGCCAGCGGTTCCACCTACGAGCAGTACTTC.

The V call is TRBV5-1, the J call TRBJ1-4; TRBD1 matches at 8 bases. There are 15 residues in the CDR3. The germline V gene encodes CDR1 SGHRS and CDR2 YFSETQ. Unmatched junction bases numbered 5, after V lost 2 bases and J lost 5 bases. In DNA form, the CDR3 reads TGCGCCAGCAGCTTTGGGACAGGAAGAAATGAAAAACTGTTTTTT. It yields the protein CASSFGTGRNEKLFF. Looking up the rest from reference TRBV5-1 and TRBJ1-4 gives the full variable domain: KAGVTQTPRYLIKTRGQQVTLSCSPISGHRSVSWYQQTPGQGLQFLFEYFSETQRNKGNFPGRFSGRQFSNSRSEMNVSTLELGDSALYLCASSFGTGRNEKLFFGSGTQLSVL.

The chain recombines TRBV27 with TRBJ2-1; 7 bases fit TRBD2. This CDR3 contains 14 residues. Trimming took 6 bases from V and 8 from J; bases not matched to a gene: 10. The germline V gene encodes CDR1 MNHEY and CDR2 SMNVEV (reference sequence). The CDR3 DNA reads TGTGCCAGCAGGACCATTTCGGGGAGGGATGAGCAGTTCTTC. Residues: CASRTISGRDEQFF.

The CDR3 nucleotides are TGCGCCAGCAGCCAGACAGCGACGAACACTGAAGCTTTCTTT. Protein sequence: CASSQTATNTEAFF. The chain uses TRBV5-1 and TRBJ1-1; D may be TRBD1 (5 bases). V was trimmed by 4 bases and J by 1 base, leaving 11 bases between them. CDR1 and CDR2 from the germline V gene are SGHRS and YFSETQ. This CDR3 comprises 14 residues.

This clone was seen a single time. This chain joins TRBV24-1 and TRBJ2-7; D gene ambiguous. Deletions cut 4 bases from V and 7 bases from J, with 7 bases between. The CDR3 extends over 11 amino acids. Germline V gene sequence: CDR1 KGHDR, CDR2 SFDVKD. CDR3 region: CATSDFQEQYF. DNA for the CDR3: TGTGCCACCAGTGACTTCCAGGAGCAGTACTTC.

The rearrangement uses TRBV5-6 and TRBJ1-6, with unresolved D. Germline assignment: CDR1 SGHDT and CDR2 YYEEEE. CDR3 size: 14 residues. V was pared by 3 bases and J by 9 bases, with 13 bases between. CDR3 region: CASSYGELSSPLHF. CDR3 bases: TGTGCCAGCAGCTACGGGGAGTTAAGTTCACCCCTCCACTTT. The whole variable domain, remainder taken from reference TRBV5-6 and TRBJ1-6, is DAGVTQSPTHLIKTRGQQVTLRCSPKSGHDTVSWYQQALGQGPQFIFQYYEEEERQRGNFPDRFSGHQFPNYSSELNVNALLLGDSALYLCASSYGELSSPLHFGNGTRLTVT.

The chain joins TRBV5-1 to TRBJ1-1, with D unclear. CDR3 length: 12 residues. The V end was cut by 1 base, the J end by 8 bases, with 9 bases between. Looked up from germline, CDR1 is SGHRS and CDR2 is YFSETQ. In DNA, the CDR3 is TGCGCCAGCAGCTTGTTCGGTGGGGAAGCTTTCTTT. Translated, it gives CASSLFGGEAFF.

Points on this clone: The same CDR3 is also encoded by other DNA sequences in this sample. The J gene is TRBJ1-1, the V gene TRBV3-1 (or the pseudogene TRBV3-2); the D gene is possibly TRBD1 (5 bases). The CDR3 is 13 amino acids. V lost 3 bases to trimming and J lost 1 base, with 6 bases between them. The germline gives CDR1 LGHDT, CDR2 YNNKEL (reference sequence). CDR3 nucleotide sequence: TGTGCCAGCAGCCAGGGGGGGAACACTGAAGCTTTCTTT. It encodes CASSQGGNTEAFF.

The CDR3 protein is CASSSGRLNTEAFF. The DNA of the CDR3 is TGTGCCAGCAGCTCGGGAAGGTTGAACACTGAAGCTTTCTTT. This rearrangement joins TRBV7-2 to TRBJ1-1; no clear D gene. Trimming cost V 4 bases and J 0 bases, with 9 bases left between them. CDR3 length equals 14 residues. CDR1 is SGHTA, CDR2 FQGNSA, per germline.

V is TRBV24-1 and J is TRBJ1-1, with a possible D match to TRBD1 (5 bases). Germline values: CDR1 KGHDR, CDR2 SFDVKD. Trimming cost V 5 bases and J 3 bases, with 6 bases left between them. The CDR3 is made up of 12 amino acids. CDR3 bases: TGTGCCACCAGTGTGGGGGACACTGAAGCTTTCTTT. This sequence encodes CATSVGDTEAFF.

This chain connects TRBV4-3 to TRBJ2-2; D is perhaps TRBD1 (5 bases). The CDR3 covers 16 residues. V was clipped by 0 bases and J by 4 bases, with 12 bases between them. Germline loops: CDR1 LGHNA, CDR2 YSLEER. In nucleotides, the CDR3 is TGCGCCAGCAGCCAAGATGGGGCGGTCTCCACCGGGGAGCTGTTTTTT. Its translation: CASSQDGAVSTGELFF.

This clone came up once. The V gene is TRBV19, the J gene TRBJ2-3, with 7 nucleotides matching TRBD1. Trimming took 3 bases from V and 4 from J; bases not matched to a gene: 10. The CDR3 contains 16 residues. Germline V CDR1 and CDR2: LNHDA, SQIVND (reference sequence). DNA for the CDR3: TGTGCCAGTAGTATTCGGACAGGAATTAGCGCAGATACGCAGTATTTT. It yields the protein CASSIRTGISADTQYF.

Only one count was recorded for this clone. The genes are TRBV7-9 and TRBJ1-1; D possibly corresponds to TRBD1 (6 bases). The CDR3 is made up of 15 amino acids. From germline, CDR1 is SEHNR and CDR2 FQNEAQ (reference sequence). Deletions cut 5 bases from V and 0 bases from J, with 13 bases between. The CDR3 protein is CASSLNRAMNTEAFF. CDR3 sequence (DNA): TGTGCCAGCAGCCTCAACAGGGCAATGAACACTGAAGCTTTCTTT. Based on the CDR3 plus reference TRBV7-9 and TRBJ1-1, the full variable domain is DTGVSQNPRHKITKRGQNVTFRCDPISEHNRLYWYRQTLGQGPEFLTYFQNEAQLEKSRLLSDRFSAERPKGSFSTLEIQRTEQGDSAMYLCASSLNRAMNTEAFFGQGTRLTVV.

The chain has TRBV24-1 and TRBJ2-1; D remains unclear. The germline gives CDR1 KGHDR, CDR2 SFDVKD. Trimming took off 10 bases at V and 5 bases at J, with 8 bases between the two ends. This CDR3 comprises 11 residues. CDR3 sequence reads: CATGQDNEQFF. In nucleotides, the CDR3 is TGTGCCACGGGTCAGGACAATGAGCAGTTCTTC.

DNA of the CDR3: TGTGCTAGTGCGGGGAATACAGGGTTTGGGAATGAGCAGTTCTTC. Amino acid sequence: CASAGNTGFGNEQFF. This chain connects TRBV12-5 to TRBJ2-1, with D perhaps TRBD1 (6 bases). This CDR3 spans 15 amino acids. Trimming removed 7 bases at V and 7 bases at J, with 20 bases between. Germline V gene lookup returns CDR1 LGHNT and CDR2 FRNRAP.

This rearrangement joins TRBV5-1 to TRBJ2-1, with D possibly matching TRBD2 (5 bases). V dropped 5 bases and J dropped 4 bases, with 16 bases sitting between them. This CDR3 is 15 amino acids long. CDR1 SGHRS and CDR2 YFSETQ come from the germline V gene. In nucleotides, the CDR3 is TGCGCCAGCAGAACTGGGGAGTCGGTTTACAATGAGCAGTTCTTC. Protein: CASRTGESVYNEQFF. The full variable domain, completed using reference TRBV5-1 and TRBJ2-1, is KAGVTQTPRYLIKTRGQQVTLSCSPISGHRSVSWYQQTPGQGLQFLFEYFSETQRNKGNFPGRFSGRQFSNSRSEMNVSTLELGDSALYLCASRTGESVYNEQFFGPGTRLTVL.

This clone was found a few times. The V call is TRBV6-6, the J call TRBJ2-1; D is unresolved. This CDR3 is built from 15 residues. Between the trimmed V and J ends, which lost 6 bases and 4 bases, there was a span of 16 bases. Germline-derived CDR1 and CDR2 are MNHNY and SVGAGI (reference sequence). The CDR3 sequence is CASSPYSTSYNEQFF. CDR3 nucleotides: TGTGCCAGCAGCCCCTACAGTACTTCTTACAATGAGCAGTTCTTC.

The chain recombines TRBV4-3 with TRBJ2-7, with a weak D call TRBD2 (6 bases). Trimming cost V 1 base and J 6 bases, with 13 bases left between them. The CDR3 contains 14 residues. From germline, CDR1 is LGHNA and CDR2 YSLEER. The CDR3 is CASSQAGVTSEQYF. CDR3 coding DNA: TGCGCCAGCAGCCAAGCGGGGGTCACCTCCGAGCAGTACTTC.

This clone was detected only a few times. This sequence joins TRBV6-2 or TRBV6-3 and TRBJ2-1; TRBD2 matches at 9 bases. The germline gives CDR1 MNHEY, CDR2 SVGEGT. The CDR3 sequence is 14 residues long. The V and J ends lost 4 bases and 3 bases, in that order; junction bases with no gene match: 1. CDR3 in DNA: TGTGCCAGCAGTTTAGCGGGGGACTACAATGAGCAGTTCTTC. It is translated as CASSLAGDYNEQFF.

This chain uses TRBV4-1 with TRBJ1-5, with D perhaps TRBD1 (6 bases). CDR3 length: 14 amino acids. Looked up from germline, CDR1 is MGHRA and CDR2 is YSYEKL. Trimming left V 1 base short and J 6 bases short, with 10 bases between. CDR3 in amino acids: CASSQGRGGQPQHF. As DNA, the CDR3 is TGCGCCAGCAGCCAAGGCAGGGGCGGTCAGCCCCAGCATTTT.